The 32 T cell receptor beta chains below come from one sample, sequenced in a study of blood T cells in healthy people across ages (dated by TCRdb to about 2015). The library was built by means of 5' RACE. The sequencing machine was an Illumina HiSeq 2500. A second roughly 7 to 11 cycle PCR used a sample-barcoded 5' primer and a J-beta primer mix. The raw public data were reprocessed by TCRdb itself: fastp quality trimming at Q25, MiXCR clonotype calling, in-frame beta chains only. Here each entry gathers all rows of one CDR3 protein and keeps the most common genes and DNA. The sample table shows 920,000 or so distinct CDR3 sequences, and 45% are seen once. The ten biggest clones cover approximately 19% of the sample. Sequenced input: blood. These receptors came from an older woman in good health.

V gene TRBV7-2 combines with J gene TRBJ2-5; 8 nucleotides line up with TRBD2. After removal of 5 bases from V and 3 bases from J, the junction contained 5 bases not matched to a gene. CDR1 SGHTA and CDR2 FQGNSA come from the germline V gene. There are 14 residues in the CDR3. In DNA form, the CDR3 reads TGTGCCAGCAGCCGCGGCGGGAGGAAAGAGACCCAGTACTTC. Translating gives CASSRGGRKETQYF. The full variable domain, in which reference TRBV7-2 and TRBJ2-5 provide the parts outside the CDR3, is GAGVSQSPSNKVTEKGKDVELRCDPISGHTALYWYRQSLGQGLEFLIYFQGNSAPDKSGLPSDRFSAERTGGSVSTLTIQRTQQEDSAVYLCASSRGGRKETQYFGPGTRLLVL.

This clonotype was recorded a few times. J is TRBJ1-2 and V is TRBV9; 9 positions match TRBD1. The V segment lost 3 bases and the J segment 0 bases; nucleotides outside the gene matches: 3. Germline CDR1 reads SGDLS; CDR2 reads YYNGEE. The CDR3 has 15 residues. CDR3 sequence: CASSAGQGTNYGYTF. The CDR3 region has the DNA TGTGCCAGCAGCGCGGGACAGGGAACTAACTATGGCTACACCTTC.

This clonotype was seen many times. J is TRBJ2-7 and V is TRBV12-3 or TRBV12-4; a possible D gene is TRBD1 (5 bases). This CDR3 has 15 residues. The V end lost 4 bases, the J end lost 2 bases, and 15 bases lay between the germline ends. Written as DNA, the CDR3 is TGTGCCAGCAGTTCAGAACAGGTCGGTGCCTACGAGCAGTACTTC. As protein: CASSSEQVGAYEQYF.

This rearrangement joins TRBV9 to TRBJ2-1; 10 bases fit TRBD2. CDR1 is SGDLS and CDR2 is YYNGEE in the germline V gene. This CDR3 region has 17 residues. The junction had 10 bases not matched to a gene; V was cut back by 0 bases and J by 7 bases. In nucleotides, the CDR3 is TGTGCCAGCAGCGTAGACCCTAGCGGGAGTATACGGAATGAGCAGTTCTTC. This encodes CASSVDPSGSIRNEQFF.

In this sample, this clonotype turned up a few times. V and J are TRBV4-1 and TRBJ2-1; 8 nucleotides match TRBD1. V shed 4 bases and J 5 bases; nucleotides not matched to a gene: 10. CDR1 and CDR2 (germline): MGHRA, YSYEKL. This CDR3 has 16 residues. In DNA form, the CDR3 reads TGCGCCAGCAGCCTGGGTACAGGGGGGATCCACAATGAGCAGTTCTTC. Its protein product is CASSLGTGGIHNEQFF.

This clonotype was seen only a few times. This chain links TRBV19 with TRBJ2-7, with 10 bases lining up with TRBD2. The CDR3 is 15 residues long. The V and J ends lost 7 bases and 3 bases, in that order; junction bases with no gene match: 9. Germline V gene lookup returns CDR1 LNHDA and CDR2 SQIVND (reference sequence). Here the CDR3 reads CASIQTSGSIYEQYF. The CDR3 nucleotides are TGTGCCAGTATCCAGACTAGCGGGTCTATCTACGAGCAGTACTTC. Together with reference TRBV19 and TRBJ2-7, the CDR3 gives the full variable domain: DGGITQSPKYLFRKEGQNVTLSCEQNLNHDAMYWYRQDPGQGLRLIYYSQIVNDFQKGDIAEGYSVSREKKESFPLTVTSAQKNPTAFYLCASIQTSGSIYEQYFGPGTRLTVT.

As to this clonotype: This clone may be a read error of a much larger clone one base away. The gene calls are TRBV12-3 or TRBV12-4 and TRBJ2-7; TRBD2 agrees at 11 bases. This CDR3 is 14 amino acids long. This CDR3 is CAGSSSGRRGEQYF. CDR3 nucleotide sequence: TGTGCCGGCAGTTCTAGCGGGAGGAGGGGCGAGCAGTACTTC.

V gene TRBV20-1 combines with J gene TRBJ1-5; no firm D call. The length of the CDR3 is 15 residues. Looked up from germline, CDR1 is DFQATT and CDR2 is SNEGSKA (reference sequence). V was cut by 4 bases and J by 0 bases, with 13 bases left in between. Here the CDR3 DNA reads TGCAGTGCTATTGACCCCCAGGATAGCAATCAGCCCCAGCATTTT. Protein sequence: CSAIDPQDSNQPQHF.

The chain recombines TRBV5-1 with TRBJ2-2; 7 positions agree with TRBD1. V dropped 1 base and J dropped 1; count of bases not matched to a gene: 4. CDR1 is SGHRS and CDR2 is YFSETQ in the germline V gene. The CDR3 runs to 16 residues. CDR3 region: CASSLRQGMNTGELFF. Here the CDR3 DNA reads TGCGCCAGCAGCTTGCGACAGGGAATGAACACCGGGGAGCTGTTTTTT.

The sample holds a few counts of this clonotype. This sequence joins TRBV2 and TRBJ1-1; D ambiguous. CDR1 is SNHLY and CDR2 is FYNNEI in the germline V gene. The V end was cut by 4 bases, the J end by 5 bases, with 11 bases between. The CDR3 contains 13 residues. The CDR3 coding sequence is TGTGCCAGCAGTGTGAAGGGTGGGACTGAAGCTTTCTTT. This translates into CASSVKGGTEAFF. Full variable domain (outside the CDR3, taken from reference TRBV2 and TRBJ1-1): EPEVTQTPSHQVTQMGQEVILRCVPISNHLYFYWYRQILGQKVEFLVSFYNNEISEKSEIFDDQFSVERPDGSNFTLKIRSTKLEDSAMYFCASSVKGGTEAFFGQGTRLTVV.

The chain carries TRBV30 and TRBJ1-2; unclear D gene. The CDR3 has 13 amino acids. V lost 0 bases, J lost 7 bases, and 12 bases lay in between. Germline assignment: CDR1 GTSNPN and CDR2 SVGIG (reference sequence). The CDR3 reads CAWSVGRVCGYTF. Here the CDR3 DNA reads TGTGCCTGGAGTGTAGGAAGGGTCTGTGGCTACACCTTC.

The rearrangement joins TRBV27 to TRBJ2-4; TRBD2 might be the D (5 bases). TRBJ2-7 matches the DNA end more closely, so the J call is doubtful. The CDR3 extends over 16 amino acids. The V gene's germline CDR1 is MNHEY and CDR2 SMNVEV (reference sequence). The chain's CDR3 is CASSLSPSGSVDEQYF. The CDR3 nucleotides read TGTGCCAGCAGTTTATCCCCCTCGGGTAGCGTCGACGAGCAGTACTTC.

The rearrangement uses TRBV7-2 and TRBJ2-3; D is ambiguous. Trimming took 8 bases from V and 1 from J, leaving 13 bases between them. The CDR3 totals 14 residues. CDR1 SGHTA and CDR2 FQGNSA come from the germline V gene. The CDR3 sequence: CASLLRARTDTQYF. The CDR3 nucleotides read TGTGCCAGCCTCCTGCGCGCTCGCACAGATACGCAGTATTTT.

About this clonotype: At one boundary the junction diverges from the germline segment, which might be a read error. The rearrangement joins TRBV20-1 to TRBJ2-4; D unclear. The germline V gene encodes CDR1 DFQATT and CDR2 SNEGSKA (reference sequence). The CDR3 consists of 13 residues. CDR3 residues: CSASSEAKNIQYF. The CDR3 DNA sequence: TGCAGTGCTAGTTCCGAAGCCAAGAACATTCAGTACTTC.

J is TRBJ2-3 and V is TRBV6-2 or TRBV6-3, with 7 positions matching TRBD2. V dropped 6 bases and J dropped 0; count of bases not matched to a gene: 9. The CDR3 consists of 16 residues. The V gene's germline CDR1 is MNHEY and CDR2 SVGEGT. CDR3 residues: CASSLGLLSSTDTQYF. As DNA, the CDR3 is TGTGCCAGCAGCTTGGGACTACTCAGTAGCACAGATACGCAGTATTTT.

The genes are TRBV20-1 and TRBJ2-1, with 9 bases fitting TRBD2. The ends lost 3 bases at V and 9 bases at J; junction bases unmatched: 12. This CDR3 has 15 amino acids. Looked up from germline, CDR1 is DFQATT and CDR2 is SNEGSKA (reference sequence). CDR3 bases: TGCAGTGCTAGGAGTCTTAGGGCGGGGGGGAGTGAGCAGTTCTTC. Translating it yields CSARSLRAGGSEQFF.

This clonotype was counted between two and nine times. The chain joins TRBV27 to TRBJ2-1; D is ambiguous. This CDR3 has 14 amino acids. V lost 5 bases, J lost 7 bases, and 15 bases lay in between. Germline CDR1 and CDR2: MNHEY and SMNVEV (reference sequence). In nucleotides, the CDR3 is TGTGCCAGCAGTGCTGGGTGGCCCTTGAATGAGCAGTTCTTC. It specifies CASSAGWPLNEQFF.

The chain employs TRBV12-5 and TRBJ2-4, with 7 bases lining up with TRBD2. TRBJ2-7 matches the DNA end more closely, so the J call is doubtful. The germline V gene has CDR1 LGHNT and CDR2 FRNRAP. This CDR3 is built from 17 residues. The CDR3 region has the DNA TGTGCTAGTGGTTTGGTACAAGGGACCGGGGGGATAGGCGAGCAGTACTTC. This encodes CASGLVQGTGGIGEQYF.

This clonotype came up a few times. The CDR3 reads CSAQDTLPYEQYF. In nucleotides, the CDR3 is TGCAGTGCTCAAGACACGCTGCCGTACGAGCAGTACTTC. V and J are TRBV20-1 and TRBJ2-7, with no clear D. V was clipped by 5 bases and J by 4 bases, with 15 bases between them. CDR1 is DFQATT, CDR2 SNEGSKA, per germline (reference sequence). The CDR3 runs to 13 residues.

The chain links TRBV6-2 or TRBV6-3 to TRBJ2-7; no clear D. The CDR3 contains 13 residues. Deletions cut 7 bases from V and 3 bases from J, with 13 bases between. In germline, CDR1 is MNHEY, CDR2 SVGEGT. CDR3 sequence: CASTGAIFYEQYF. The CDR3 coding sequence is TGTGCCAGCACCGGCGCCATCTTCTACGAGCAGTACTTC.

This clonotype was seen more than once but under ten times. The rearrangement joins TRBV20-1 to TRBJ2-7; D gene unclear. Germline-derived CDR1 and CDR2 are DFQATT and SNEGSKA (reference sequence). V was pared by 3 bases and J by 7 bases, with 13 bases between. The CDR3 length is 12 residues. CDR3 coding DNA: TGCAGTGCTAGTGTGCAAATTAATGAGCAGTACTTC. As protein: CSASVQINEQYF.

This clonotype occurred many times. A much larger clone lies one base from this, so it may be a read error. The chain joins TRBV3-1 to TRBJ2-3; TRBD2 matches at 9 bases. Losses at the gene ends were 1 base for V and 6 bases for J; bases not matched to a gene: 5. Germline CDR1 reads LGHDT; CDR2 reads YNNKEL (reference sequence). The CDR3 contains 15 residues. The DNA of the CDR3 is TGTGCCAGCAGCCAAGTAGCGGGAGTCTCGGATACGCAGTATTTT. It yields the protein CASSQVAGVSDTQYF.

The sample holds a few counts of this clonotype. This chain's CDR3 is CASSESPGHYGYTF. DNA for the CDR3: TGTGCCAGCAGTGAGTCCCCTGGGCACTATGGCTACACCTTC. The chain is built from TRBV2 and TRBJ1-2, with D unresolved. The germline V gene has CDR1 SNHLY and CDR2 FYNNEI. V dropped 3 bases and J dropped 3 bases, with 11 bases sitting between them. CDR3 size: 14 residues.

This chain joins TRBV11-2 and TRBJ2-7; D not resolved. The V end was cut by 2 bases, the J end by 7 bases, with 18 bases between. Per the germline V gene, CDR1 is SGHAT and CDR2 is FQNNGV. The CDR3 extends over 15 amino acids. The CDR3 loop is CASSLSHLPNNEQYF. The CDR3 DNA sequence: TGTGCCAGCAGCTTATCTCATCTCCCGAACAATGAGCAGTACTTC.

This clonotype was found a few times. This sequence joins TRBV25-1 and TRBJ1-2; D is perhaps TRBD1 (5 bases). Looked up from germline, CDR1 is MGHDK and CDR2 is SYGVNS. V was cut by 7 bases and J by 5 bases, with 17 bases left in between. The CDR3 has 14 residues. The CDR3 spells CASTPSGGGYGYTF. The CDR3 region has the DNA TGTGCCAGCACTCCATCGGGGGGAGGATATGGCTACACCTTC.

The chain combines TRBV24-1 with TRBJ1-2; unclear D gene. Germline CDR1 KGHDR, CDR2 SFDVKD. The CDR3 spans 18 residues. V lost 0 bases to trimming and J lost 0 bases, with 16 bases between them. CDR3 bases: TGTGCCACCAGTGATTTGCAGAGGCGCCTCAAACCTAACTATGGCTACACCTTC. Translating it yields CATSDLQRRLKPNYGYTF.

The CDR3 DNA reads TGTGCCAGCCCTTTCCACGAGCAGTACTTC. It specifies CASPFHEQYF. The V and J genes are TRBV27 and TRBJ2-5; D uncertain. Near its end, the DNA agrees better with TRBJ2-7, so the J call may be wrong. Germline CDR1 is MNHEY and CDR2 is SMNVEV (reference sequence). This CDR3 has 10 amino acids.

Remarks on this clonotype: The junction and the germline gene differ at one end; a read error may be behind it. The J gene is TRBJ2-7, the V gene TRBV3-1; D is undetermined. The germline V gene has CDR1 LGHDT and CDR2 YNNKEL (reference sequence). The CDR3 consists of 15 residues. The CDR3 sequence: CAGSPRRVSSYEQYF. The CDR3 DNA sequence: TGTGCCGGCAGCCCACGCCGCGTGAGCTCCTACGAGCAGTACTTC.

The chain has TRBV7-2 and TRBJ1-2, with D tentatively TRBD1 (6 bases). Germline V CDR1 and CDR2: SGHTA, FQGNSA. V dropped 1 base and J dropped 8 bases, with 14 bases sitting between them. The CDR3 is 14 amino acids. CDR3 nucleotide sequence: TGTGCCAGCAGCTTAGACAGGGCGCACAGGGGCTACACCTTC. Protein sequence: CASSLDRAHRGYTF.

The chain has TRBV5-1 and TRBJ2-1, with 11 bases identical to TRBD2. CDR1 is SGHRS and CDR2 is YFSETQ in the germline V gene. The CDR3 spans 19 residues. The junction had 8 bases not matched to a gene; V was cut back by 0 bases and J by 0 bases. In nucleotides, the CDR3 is TGCGCCAGCAGCTTGGCCCCGGGACTAGCGGTAAACTCCTACAATGAGCAGTTCTTC. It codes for CASSLAPGLAVNSYNEQFF.

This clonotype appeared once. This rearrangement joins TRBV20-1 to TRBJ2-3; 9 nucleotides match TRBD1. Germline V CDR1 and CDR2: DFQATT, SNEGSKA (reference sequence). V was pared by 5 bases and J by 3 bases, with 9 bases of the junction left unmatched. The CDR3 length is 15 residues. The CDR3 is CSADTGGPGTDTQYF. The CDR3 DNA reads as TGCAGTGCTGATACAGGGGGCCCCGGTACAGATACGCAGTATTTT.

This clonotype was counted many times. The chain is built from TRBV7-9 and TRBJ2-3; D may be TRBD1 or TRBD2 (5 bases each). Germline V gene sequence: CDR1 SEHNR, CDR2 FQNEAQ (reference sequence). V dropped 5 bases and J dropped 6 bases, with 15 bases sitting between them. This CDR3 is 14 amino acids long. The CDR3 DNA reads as TGTGCCAGCAGCAAGAATGGGGGAAGGGATACGCAGTATTTT. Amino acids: CASSKNGGRDTQYF.